These T cell receptor beta chains were read from a single sample in a study of blood T cells in healthy people across ages. TCRdb used MiXCR to reprocess the 5' RACE reads, holding one entry per CDR3 protein. The profile shows around 580,000 distinct CDR3 sequences, roughly 43% of them singletons. Material for sequencing was blood. The receptors derive from an elderly man in good health. CDR3s include the opening cysteine and the closing phenylalanine or tryptophan. D genes are given only for firm matches. Clone size is given for some rows only: seen once, a few or many times, or a class if the clone is expanded.

V gene	D gene	J gene	clone size	CDR3 protein	CDR3 DNA
TRBV7-2	.	TRBJ2-1	.	CASSLLSGKAYNGQFF	TGTGCCAGCAGCTTATTATCCGGGAAAGCCTACAATGGGCAGTTCTTC
TRBV5-1	.	TRBJ2-5	.	CASSPPTTGEQYF	TGCGCCAGCAGCCCCCCGACAACGGGGGAGCAGTACTTC
TRBV24-1	.	TRBJ2-3	.	CATEAFIYTQYF	TGTGCCACCGAAGCCTTTATTTATACGCAGTATTTT
TRBV5-1	TRBD2	TRBJ2-5	once	CASGTSGAQETQYF	TGCGCCAGCGGGACTAGCGGGGCCCAAGAGACCCAGTACTTC
TRBV3-1	.	TRBJ2-1	.	CASSQGQEGEQFF	TGTGCCAGCAGCCAGGGGCAGGAAGGTGAGCAGTTCTTC
TRBV7-9	.	TRBJ2-5	.	CASSWGLETQYF	TGTGCCAGCAGCTGGGGACTAGAGACCCAGTACTTC
TRBV20-1	TRBD1	TRBJ2-7	.	CSATDMGQYEQYF	TGCAGTGCTACCGACATGGGACAGTACGAGCAGTACTTC
TRBV4-3	TRBD1	TRBJ1-2	.	CASSPRGGYGYTF	TGCGCCAGCAGCCCCAGGGGGGGCTATGGCTACACCTTC
TRBV20-1	.	TRBJ2-1	.	CSARAGAQETQFF	TGCAGTGCTCGCGCAGGGGCACAAGAGACCCAGTTCTTC
TRBV9	.	TRBJ2-1	few	CASSVVMDTYNEQFF	TGTGCCAGCAGCGTAGTTATGGATACCTACAATGAGCAGTTCTTC
TRBV6-5	.	TRBJ1-1	many	CASSYSSGDGEAFF	TGTGCCAGCAGTTACTCATCCGGGGACGGTGAAGCTTTCTTT
TRBV7-2	.	TRBJ2-7	.	CASSLPTRTYEQYF	TGTGCCAGCAGCTTACCTACGCGGACCTACGAGCAGTACTTC
TRBV29-1	TRBD1	TRBJ1-1	.	CSARGLNTEAFF	TGCAGCGCAAGGGGGCTTAACACTGAAGCTTTCTTT
TRBV6-6	.	TRBJ1-2	many	CASSYSTGTAFYGYTF	TGTGCCAGCAGTTACTCGACCGGGACGGCTTTTTATGGCTACACCTTC
TRBV6-6	.	TRBJ1-1	.	CASVRSGMNTEAFF	TGTGCCAGCGTACGGTCGGGCATGAACACTGAAGCTTTCTTT
TRBV7-2	TRBD1	TRBJ1-2	.	CASSLRQGAVYGYTF	TGTGCCAGCAGCTTAAGACAGGGGGCGGTCTATGGCTACACCTTC
TRBV20-1	TRBD2	TRBJ2-5	few	CSARVGPSSGKETQYF	TGCAGTGCTAGGGTGGGACCGTCTAGCGGAAAAGAGACCCAGTACTTC
TRBV6-5	.	TRBJ2-3	many	CASRGVGTDTQYF	TGTGCTTCCAGGGGGGTCGGCACAGATACGCAGTATTTT
TRBV5-1	TRBD2	TRBJ2-3	.	CASSPARSGTSDTQYF	TGCGCCAGCAGCCCTGCCCGAAGCGGGACGTCGGATACGCAGTATTTT
TRBV5-1	TRBD1	TRBJ2-7	many	CASSLGDRGHSYEQYF	TGCGCCAGCAGCTTGGGGGACAGGGGCCATTCCTACGAGCAGTACTTC
TRBV7-3	TRBD1	TRBJ2-5	.	CASSASGGVETQYF	TGTGCCAGCAGCGCCTCAGGGGGCGTTGAGACCCAGTACTTC
TRBV7-8	TRBD2	TRBJ2-5	few	CASSLEVGGFVETQYF	TGTGCCAGCAGCTTAGAGGTCGGGGGGTTTGTAGAGACCCAGTACTTC
TRBV3-1	TRBD1	TRBJ1-1	.	CASTTTGGFEAFF	TGTGCCAGCACCACAACAGGGGGCTTTGAAGCTTTCTTT
TRBV29-1	TRBD1	TRBJ2-7	.	CSVALQGATYEQYF	TGCAGCGTCGCTCTACAGGGGGCCACCTACGAGCAGTACTTC
TRBV24-1	.	TRBJ2-2	.	CATGGPNTGELFF	TGTGCCACCGGGGGTCCGAACACCGGGGAGCTGTTTTTT
TRBV18	.	TRBJ2-7	.	CASSPPVSGYEQYF	TGTGCCAGCTCACCACCGGTCTCAGGCTACGAGCAGTACTTC
TRBV6-5	TRBD1	TRBJ2-7	many	CASRTGTYEQYF	TGTGCCTCCCGGACAGGGACCTACGAGCAGTACTTC
TRBV5-1	.	TRBJ2-1	.	CASRHTSLWDEQFF	TGCGCCAGCCGACACACTTCTTTATGGGACGAGCAGTTCTTC
TRBV6-2/TRBV6-3	.	TRBJ2-3	.	CASWGTSTDTQYF	TGTGCCAGCTGGGGGACAAGCACAGATACGCAGTATTTT
TRBV13	TRBD2	TRBJ2-7	.	CASSFEGLAGVSYEQYF	TGTGCCAGCAGCTTCGAGGGGCTAGCGGGGGTTTCCTACGAGCAGTACTTC
TRBV20-1	.	TRBJ2-7	.	CSARGAAGLPPSYEQYF	TGCAGTGCTAGGGGGGCAGCGGGGTTACCCCCCTCGTACGAGCAGTACTTC
TRBV29-1	TRBD2	TRBJ2-3	many	CSVREGPTDTQYF	TGCAGCGTCCGGGAGGGCCCCACAGATACGCAGTATTTT
TRBV20-1	TRBD1	TRBJ2-7	.	CSATTGGVYEQYF	TGCAGTGCTACGACAGGGGGGGTCTACGAGCAGTACTTC